Following are 21 T cell receptor beta chains from one sample sequenced in a study of blood T cell repertoires in COVID-19. TCRdb's table, derived via immunoSEQ multiplex PCR, lists solely in-frame clones and lacks some. The profile shows approximately 200,000 clones, 85% of them singletons. The sample comprised PBMCs or T cells enriched from blood (not recorded which). Receptors originate from a man aged 35 to 55 who had recovered from COVID-19.

V and J are TRBV9 and TRBJ2-3; TRBD2 agrees at 9 bases. Trimming at V came to 2 bases and at J to 6 bases, leaving 4 bases not matched to a gene. Germline V CDR1 and CDR2: SGDLS, YYNGEE. The CDR3 has 14 residues. CDR3 protein: CASSVSGRSDTQYF. DNA for the CDR3: TGTGCCAGCAGCGTTAGCGGGAGAAGCGATACGCAGTATTTT.

This clone was seen just once. J is TRBJ1-4 and V is TRBV7-9, with 11 bases lining up with TRBD1. The CDR3 is made up of 15 amino acids. Germline loops: CDR1 SEHNR, CDR2 FQNEAQ (reference sequence). V was clipped by 1 base and J by 7 bases; unmatched bases: 2. This CDR3 reads CASSLGDRGSEKLFF. CDR3 DNA sequence: TGTGCCAGCAGCTTAGGGGACAGGGGGAGTGAAAAACTGTTTTTT.

V usage is TRBV2 and J usage is TRBJ1-2; D unclear. The V end lost 4 bases, the J end lost 8 bases, and 14 bases lay between the germline ends. The CDR3 is 13 amino acids. The V gene's germline CDR1 is SNHLY and CDR2 FYNNEI. The DNA of the CDR3 is TGTGCCAGCAGTGTCGACTCCTCGGAAGGCTACACCTTC. This codes for CASSVDSSEGYTF.

The chain recombines TRBV6-2 or TRBV6-3 with TRBJ2-1; 8 bases are shared with TRBD1. The CDR3 consists of 15 residues. With V trimmed by 5 bases and J by 4 bases, 7 bases remained unmatched. The germline V gene has CDR1 MNHEY and CDR2 SVGEGT. This CDR3 is CASSPDRGPYNEQFF. The CDR3 DNA reads TGTGCCAGCAGTCCAGACAGGGGCCCATACAATGAGCAGTTCTTC.

This sequence joins TRBV5-6 and TRBJ1-1; D unresolved. CDR3 length equals 13 residues. Between the trimmed V and J ends, which lost 3 bases and 5 bases, there was a span of 11 bases. Per the germline V gene, CDR1 is SGHDT and CDR2 is YYEEEE. CDR3 sequence reads: CASSWAGLTEAFF. The CDR3 coding sequence is TGTGCCAGCAGCTGGGCTGGGTTGACTGAAGCTTTCTTT. The variable domain in full, completed from reference TRBV5-6 and TRBJ1-1, reads DAGVTQSPTHLIKTRGQQVTLRCSPKSGHDTVSWYQQALGQGPQFIFQYYEEEERQRGNFPDRFSGHQFPNYSSELNVNALLLGDSALYLCASSWAGLTEAFFGQGTRLTVV.

The rearrangement joins TRBV11-2 to TRBJ2-1; no clear D gene. Germline CDR1 is SGHAT and CDR2 is FQNNGV. The CDR3 spans 13 residues. The V and J ends lost 5 bases and 15 bases respectively, with 20 bases between them. CDR3 DNA: TGTGCCAGCAGCAACATGGTGGCCCGACCGGGGTTCTTC. This codes for CASSNMVARPGFF.

This clone was observed a single time. V gene TRBV12-3 or TRBV12-4 combines with J gene TRBJ2-2; the D is unclear. V lost 2 bases and J lost 8, with 9 bases in between. The CDR3 runs to 13 residues. The CDR3 spells CASSLSVSGELFF. For the CDR3, the DNA is TGTGCCAGCAGTTTAAGTGTCAGTGGGGAGCTGTTTTTT.

The chain recombines TRBV24-1 with TRBJ2-3; 10 nucleotides align to TRBD2. The CDR3 runs 17 residues. Germline-derived CDR1 and CDR2 are KGHDR and SFDVKD. With 0 bases clipped from V and 4 bases from J, the junction kept 6 bases outside the gene matches. CDR3 amino acids: CATSDLRSGRAPDTQYF. CDR3 bases: TGTGCCACCAGTGATTTGAGAAGCGGGAGGGCCCCAGATACGCAGTATTTT.

This sequence joins TRBV7-9 and TRBJ2-3; TRBD2 matches at 15 bases. Germline V CDR1 and CDR2: SEHNR, FQNEAQ (reference sequence). The trim removed 7 bases at V and 1 base at J, leaving 12 bases unmatched. This CDR3 has 19 amino acids. The CDR3 DNA follows: TGTGCCAGCACCAAAGCCGGGACTAGCGGGAGGCCTGGCACAGATACGCAGTATTTT. Protein product: CASTKAGTSGRPGTDTQYF.

The chain uses TRBV4-1 and TRBJ1-2; no clear D. The CDR3 contains 15 residues. The V and J ends lost 1 base and 3 bases respectively, with 12 bases between them. CDR1 is MGHRA and CDR2 is YSYEKL in the germline V gene. The CDR3 reads CASSQVLATDYGYTF. The CDR3 region has the DNA TGCGCCAGCAGCCAAGTTTTGGCGACTGACTATGGCTACACCTTC.

This clone was seen a single time. The CDR3 sequence: CASSERGGREKLFF. In DNA, the CDR3 is TGTGCCAGTAGTGAGAGGGGGGGTAGGGAAAAACTGTTTTTT. The rearrangement links TRBV19 to TRBJ1-4; a weak D match, TRBD1 (6 bases). Trimming stripped 5 bases from V and 8 bases from J, with 15 bases between. This CDR3 is built from 14 residues. The V gene's germline CDR1 is LNHDA and CDR2 SQIVND (reference sequence).

The chain recombines TRBV10-1 with TRBJ2-3, with TRBD2 matching over 12 bases. This CDR3 contains 16 residues. CDR1 and CDR2 from the germline V gene are WNHNN and SYGVQD (reference sequence). V was pared by 2 bases and J by 3 bases, with 3 bases of the junction left unmatched. CDR3 loop: CASSELAGGRTDTQYF. The CDR3 coding sequence is TGCGCCAGCAGTGAGCTAGCGGGAGGGAGGACAGATACGCAGTATTTT.

This clone was observed a single time. This rearrangement joins TRBV28 to TRBJ2-7; TRBD2 matches 12 bases. Unmatched junction bases numbered 3, after V lost 6 bases and J lost 3 bases. The CDR3 consists of 14 residues. Germline V gene sequence: CDR1 MDHEN, CDR2 SYDVKM. The CDR3 DNA reads TGTGCCAGCAGACCTAGCGGGAGGGTCTACGAGCAGTACTTC. Its protein is CASRPSGRVYEQYF. Full variable domain (remainder filled in from reference TRBV28 and TRBJ2-7): DVKVTQSSRYLVKRTGEKVFLECVQDMDHENMFWYRQDPGLGLRLIYFSYDVKMKEKGDIPEGYSVSREKKERFSLILESASTNQTSMYLCASRPSGRVYEQYFGPGTRLTVT.

This clone was counted between two and nine times. For the CDR3, the DNA is TGTGCCAGCAGTTTAAATGAAGGACAGGGGTCTGCCGAGCAGTACTTC. This translates into CASSLNEGQGSAEQYF. The J gene is TRBJ2-7, the V gene TRBV27; 9 bases align to TRBD1. This CDR3 comprises 16 residues. CDR1 is MNHEY, CDR2 SMNVEV, per germline (reference sequence). V lost 2 bases to trimming and J lost 6 bases; unmatched junction nucleotides: 11.

This clone appeared a single time. The chain carries TRBV2 and TRBJ2-3, with 9 nucleotides matching TRBD1. Germline assignment: CDR1 SNHLY and CDR2 FYNNEI. Trimming removed 6 bases from V and 4 bases from J; junction bases left unmatched: 5. The CDR3 has 14 amino acids. The CDR3 loop reads CASSPDRGADTQYF. The DNA of the CDR3 is TGTGCCAGCAGCCCCGACAGGGGGGCAGATACGCAGTATTTT. Using reference TRBV2 and TRBJ2-3 for the parts outside the CDR3, the full variable domain is EPEVTQTPSHQVTQMGQEVILRCVPISNHLYFYWYRQILGQKVEFLVSFYNNEISEKSEIFDDQFSVERPDGSNFTLKIRSTKLEDSAMYFCASSPDRGADTQYFGPGTRLTVL.

The chain combines TRBV7-9 with TRBJ1-1; D is uncertain. The CDR3 extends over 14 amino acids. Germline CDR1 SEHNR, CDR2 FQNEAQ (reference sequence). Trimming removed 5 bases from V and 2 bases from J, with 12 bases in between. The CDR3 DNA is TGTGCCAGCAGCATGGAACCTAGTAACACTGAAGCTTTCTTT. This encodes CASSMEPSNTEAFF.

The chain is built from TRBV3-1 (or the pseudogene TRBV3-2) and TRBJ2-7, with 9 bases identical to TRBD2. This CDR3 has 14 amino acids. J was trimmed by 6 bases and V by 9 bases; bases with no gene match: 12. Germline loops: CDR1 LGHDT, CDR2 YNNKEL (reference sequence). In DNA form, the CDR3 reads TGTGCCAGTTGGTCCCATAGCGGGAGAGGCGAGCAGTACTTC. This gives the protein CASWSHSGRGEQYF.

The chain joins TRBV4-1 to TRBJ1-4; D ambiguous. V lost 0 bases and J 5 bases, leaving 10 bases between the germline ends. Germline values: CDR1 MGHRA, CDR2 YSYEKL. The CDR3 has 15 residues. The CDR3 loop is CASSQEGYRNEKLFF. CDR3 nucleotide sequence: TGCGCCAGCAGCCAAGAAGGCTACAGAAATGAAAAACTGTTTTTT.

The genes are TRBV7-8 and TRBJ2-7; tentative D call: TRBD2 (6 bases). V was cut by 3 bases and J by 2 bases, with 11 bases left in between. CDR1 and CDR2 from the germline V gene are SGHVS and FQNEAQ. The CDR3 extends over 14 amino acids. CDR3 nucleotides: TGTGCCAGCAGCTTCCGGGACTCGACCTACGAGCAGTACTTC. Protein: CASSFRDSTYEQYF.

This CDR3 reads CASSLDYPAGGYGYTF. CDR3 in DNA: TGCGCCAGCAGCTTGGATTACCCCGCGGGAGGTTATGGCTACACCTTC. J is TRBJ1-2 and V is TRBV5-1; D uncertain. Trimming took off 0 bases at V and 5 bases at J, with 17 bases between the two ends. The CDR3 has 16 residues. Germline V gene sequence: CDR1 SGHRS, CDR2 YFSETQ.

This chain joins TRBV7-3 and TRBJ2-7; 12 nucleotides match TRBD2. Germline V gene sequence: CDR1 SGHTA, CDR2 FQGTGA. The CDR3 contains 15 residues. V was pared by 1 base and J by 6 bases, with 4 bases of the junction left unmatched. The CDR3 protein is CASSLMGTSGFEQYF. Here the CDR3 DNA reads TGTGCCAGCAGCTTAATGGGGACTAGCGGGTTCGAGCAGTACTTC.